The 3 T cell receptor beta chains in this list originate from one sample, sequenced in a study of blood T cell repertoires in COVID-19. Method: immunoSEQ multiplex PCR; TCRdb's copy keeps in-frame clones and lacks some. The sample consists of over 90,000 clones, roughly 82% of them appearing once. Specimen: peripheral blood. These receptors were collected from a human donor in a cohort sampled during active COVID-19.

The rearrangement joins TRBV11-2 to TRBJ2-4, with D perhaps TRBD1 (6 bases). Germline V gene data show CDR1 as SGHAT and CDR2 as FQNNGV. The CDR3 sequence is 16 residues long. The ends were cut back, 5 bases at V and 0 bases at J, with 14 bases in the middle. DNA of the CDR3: TGTGCCAGCAGCATGGGGACACTTCTAGCCAAAAACATTCAGTACTTC. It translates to CASSMGTLLAKNIQYF.

The CDR3 coding sequence is TGTGCCAGCAGCGTGGAGGGCGGGGTGGAAACAGATACGCAGTATTTT. It encodes CASSVEGGVETDTQYF. J is TRBJ2-3 and V is TRBV9; TRBD2 is a possible D gene (6 bases). V dropped 2 bases and J dropped 3 bases, with 16 bases sitting between them. The CDR3 consists of 16 residues. Germline loops: CDR1 SGDLS, CDR2 YYNGEE.

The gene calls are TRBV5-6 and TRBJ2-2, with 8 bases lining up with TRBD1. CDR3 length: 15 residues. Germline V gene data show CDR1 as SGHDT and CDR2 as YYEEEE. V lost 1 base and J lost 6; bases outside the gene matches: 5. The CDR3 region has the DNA TGTGCCAGCAGCTTGCGGGACAGGTTCTCCGGGGAGCTGTTTTTT. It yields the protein CASSLRDRFSGELFF.